The 32 T cell receptor beta chains reported below all come from one sample, sequenced in a study of CD8 T cells in Susac syndrome. RNA amounts of roughly 0.45 to 1 ug underwent reverse transcription with random hexamers. TCRdb independently ran MiXCR on the immunoSEQ multiplex PCR reads; one entry per CDR3 protein. The sample has 150,000 to 200,000 distinct CDR3 sequences; just under 95% are singletons. What was sequenced was CD4+ T cells from PBMCs. Receptor source: a human donor in good health.

The chain combines TRBV28 with TRBJ1-2; a possible D gene is TRBD1 (6 bases). V was pared by 7 bases and J by 8 bases, with 23 bases between. CDR3 length: 15 residues. The germline V gene has CDR1 MDHEN and CDR2 SYDVKM. The CDR3 is CASNLSRGYKFGYTF. CDR3 sequence (DNA): TGTGCCAGCAATCTATCCAGGGGCTACAAGTTCGGCTACACCTTC.

The chain carries TRBV20-1 and TRBJ2-7, with TRBD2 identical over 12 bases. This CDR3 contains 14 residues. V lost 7 bases, J lost 3 bases, and 7 bases stayed unmatched. Looked up from germline, CDR1 is DFQATT and CDR2 is SNEGSKA (reference sequence). Here the CDR3 DNA reads TGCAGTGTTCCTACTAGCGGGAGGTTCTACGAGCAGTACTTC. It codes for CSVPTSGRFYEQYF.

The chain recombines TRBV20-1 with TRBJ1-2; 8 bases align to TRBD1. This CDR3 comprises 15 residues. Per the germline V gene, CDR1 is DFQATT and CDR2 is SNEGSKA (reference sequence). After removal of 0 bases from V and 8 bases from J, the junction contained 11 bases not matched to a gene. The CDR3 spells CSARDRTGQVYGYTF. CDR3 sequence (DNA): TGCAGTGCTAGAGATCGTACGGGACAGGTATACGGCTACACCTTC.

The chain joins TRBV20-1 to TRBJ2-7, with TRBD1 identical over 7 bases. CDR1 and CDR2 (germline): DFQATT, SNEGSKA (reference sequence). The trim removed 5 bases at V and 2 bases at J, leaving 9 bases unmatched. The CDR3 runs to 14 residues. The CDR3 DNA reads TGCAGTGCTCAGGACAGGTCGTTCACCTACGAGCAGTACTTC. It codes for CSAQDRSFTYEQYF.

V usage is TRBV24-1 and J usage is TRBJ2-1, with 8 nucleotides matching TRBD2. This CDR3 comprises 14 residues. With 8 bases clipped from V and 8 bases from J, the junction kept 10 bases outside the gene matches. CDR1 and CDR2 (germline): KGHDR, SFDVKD. CDR3 amino acids: CATTRGAGGDEQFF. CDR3 DNA: TGTGCCACCACCCGGGGGGCGGGAGGTGATGAGCAGTTCTTC.

CDR3 loop: CASSRGTEGGYTF. In DNA, the CDR3 is TGTGCCAGCAGTAGAGGGACAGAAGGCGGCTACACCTTC. The V call is TRBV27, the J call TRBJ1-2; 7 positions match TRBD1. V was clipped by 5 bases and J by 8 bases; unmatched bases: 8. The CDR3 length is 13 residues. Per the germline V gene, CDR1 is MNHEY and CDR2 is SMNVEV (reference sequence).

The gene calls are TRBV28 and TRBJ1-2; tentative D call: TRBD1 (5 bases). CDR1 and CDR2 (germline): MDHEN, SYDVKM. Trimming shortened V by 2 bases and J by 4 bases, and 8 bases separated the two germline ends. The CDR3 covers 13 residues. CDR3 sequence reads: CASSLGASYGYTF. The DNA of the CDR3 is TGTGCCAGCAGTTTAGGGGCTTCCTATGGCTACACCTTC.

The CDR3 sequence: CSVVTGRYSNQPQHF. The CDR3 DNA reads TGCAGCGTTGTTACAGGCCGTTATAGCAATCAGCCCCAGCATTTT. V and J are TRBV29-1 and TRBJ1-5; D may be TRBD1 (5 bases). V gave up 4 bases and J gave up 0 bases, with 13 bases separating them. The CDR3 runs to 15 residues. Germline V gene data show CDR1 as SQVTM and CDR2 as ANQGSEA.

The CDR3 protein is CASSRPPDRAGELFF. CDR3 DNA sequence: TGTGCCAGCAGTCGACCCCCGGACAGGGCCGGGGAGCTGTTTTTT. J is TRBJ2-2 and V is TRBV12-3 or TRBV12-4, with 8 bases aligning to TRBD1. There are 15 residues in the CDR3. With V trimmed by 5 bases and J by 6 bases, 8 bases remained unmatched.

This chain's CDR3 is CASSFQRGDNEQFF. The CDR3 region has the DNA TGTGCCAGCAGTTTCCAGCGGGGCGACAATGAGCAGTTCTTC. This sequence joins TRBV12-3 or TRBV12-4 and TRBJ2-1; 7 nucleotides align to TRBD2. This CDR3 region has 14 residues. V lost 3 bases, J lost 5 bases, and 4 bases stayed unmatched.

The count of this clonotype is one. The chain links TRBV20-1 to TRBJ1-1; 9 positions agree with TRBD1. The CDR3 totals 15 residues. Germline V gene lookup returns CDR1 DFQATT and CDR2 SNEGSKA (reference sequence). The V segment lost 5 bases and the J segment 8 bases; nucleotides outside the gene matches: 15. In DNA form, the CDR3 reads TGCAGTGCTGCCGGGACAGGGACTAATCAACCCGAAGCTTTCTTT. Its protein is CSAAGTGTNQPEAFF.

DNA of the CDR3: TGCGCCAGCAGCCCTTGGGGGGGGGCGGGCACTGAAGCTTTCTTT. This gives the protein CASSPWGGAGTEAFF. The chain is built from TRBV4-3 and TRBJ1-1; possible D gene TRBD1, 6 bases. The CDR3 has 15 amino acids. The germline V gene encodes CDR1 LGHNA and CDR2 YSLEER. V was cut by 4 bases and J by 4 bases, with 16 bases left in between.

This clonotype was detected only once. The chain carries TRBV4-3 and TRBJ2-7; possible D gene TRBD1, 6 bases. In germline, CDR1 is LGHNA, CDR2 YSLEER. There are 15 residues in the CDR3. Trimming took 1 base from V and 2 from J, leaving 12 bases between them. This CDR3 is CASSQAQGPTYEQYF. The CDR3 DNA follows: TGCGCCAGCAGCCAAGCTCAGGGGCCGACCTACGAGCAGTACTTC.

The DNA of the CDR3 is TGTGCCAGCAGCTTAGCGGGATCCGGGAAGACTGAAGCTTTCTTT. Amino acids: CASSLAGSGKTEAFF. The J gene is TRBJ1-1, the V gene TRBV7-2; no reliable D call. The CDR3 covers 15 residues. CDR1 and CDR2 from the germline V gene are SGHTA and FQGNSA. V dropped 0 bases and J dropped 5 bases, with 13 bases sitting between them.

V gene TRBV18 combines with J gene TRBJ1-1; possible D gene TRBD1, 6 bases. V lost 5 bases to trimming and J lost 1 base, with 11 bases between them. CDR3 size: 14 residues. Germline V gives CDR1 KGHSH, CDR2 LQKENI. For the CDR3, the DNA is TGTGCCAGCTCAACGACGACAGGGAACACTGAAGCTTTCTTT. This gives the protein CASSTTTGNTEAFF.

The V and J genes are TRBV3-1 and TRBJ1-2; D may be TRBD1 (5 bases). In germline, CDR1 is LGHDT, CDR2 YNNKEL (reference sequence). The germline V and J ends were trimmed by 8 bases and 1 base, with 8 bases remaining between them. The CDR3 spans 12 residues. The CDR3: CASRDRNYGYTF. CDR3 DNA sequence: TGTGCCAGCCGGGACCGTAACTATGGCTACACCTTC.

This sequence joins TRBV20-1 and TRBJ2-7; no clear D gene. CDR3 length: 13 amino acids. Trimming left V 5 bases short and J 0 bases short, with 11 bases between. Germline values: CDR1 DFQATT, CDR2 SNEGSKA (reference sequence). For the CDR3, the DNA is TGCAGTGCTTCAAGACCCGGCTCCTACGAGCAGTACTTC. This sequence encodes CSASRPGSYEQYF.

The chain links TRBV7-2 to TRBJ1-5; D unclear. V lost 2 bases and J lost 1, with 3 bases in between. CDR1 is SGHTA and CDR2 is FQGNSA in the germline V gene. This CDR3 is 13 amino acids long. CDR3 sequence reads: CASSLMSNQPQHF. The CDR3, as DNA: TGTGCCAGCAGCTTAATGAGCAATCAGCCCCAGCATTTT.

The rearrangement joins TRBV5-1 to TRBJ2-7; D is unclear. The length of the CDR3 is 13 residues. V gave up 1 base and J gave up 3 bases, with 8 bases separating them. Germline CDR1 and CDR2: SGHRS and YFSETQ. The CDR3 DNA is TGCGCCAGCAGCTTGACGGGCAACTACGAGCAGTACTTC. Residues: CASSLTGNYEQYF.

The rearrangement uses TRBV12-3 or TRBV12-4 and TRBJ1-5; 8 nucleotides line up with TRBD1. Trimming took 5 bases from V and 7 from J; bases not matched to a gene: 4. CDR3 length equals 13 residues. In DNA form, the CDR3 reads TGTGCCAGCAGTCAGGGGGCAGGACAGCCCCAGCATTTT. Translating it yields CASSQGAGQPQHF.

In its sample, this clonotype was seen once. The chain has TRBV7-9 and TRBJ2-1; D might be TRBD1 (6 bases). Between the trimmed V and J ends, which lost 1 base and 3 bases, there was a span of 10 bases. The CDR3 covers 15 residues. Germline values: CDR1 SEHNR, CDR2 FQNEAQ (reference sequence). The CDR3, as DNA: TGTGCCAGCAGCTTAGAACAGGGCCACTACAATGAGCAGTTCTTC. This sequence encodes CASSLEQGHYNEQFF.

This clonotype has a single count. The V and J genes are TRBV27 and TRBJ2-7, with 9 bases matching TRBD2. This CDR3 comprises 13 residues. V shed 8 bases and J 0 bases; nucleotides not matched to a gene: 2. From germline, CDR1 is MNHEY and CDR2 SMNVEV (reference sequence). The CDR3 sequence: CASSSGNSYEQYF. For the CDR3, the DNA is TGTGCCAGCTCTAGCGGGAACTCCTACGAGCAGTACTTC.

This sequence joins TRBV19 and TRBJ1-2; D not resolved. The germline V gene encodes CDR1 LNHDA and CDR2 SQIVND (reference sequence). V lost 4 bases and J 0 bases, leaving 6 bases between the germline ends. The CDR3 length is 13 residues. CDR3 DNA sequence: TGTGCCAGTAGTAGGGGTACTAACTATGGCTACACCTTC. Its protein is CASSRGTNYGYTF.

The rearrangement links TRBV20-1 to TRBJ1-1; D call uncertain. Trimming removed 1 base from V and 7 bases from J, with 13 bases in between. This CDR3 is built from 13 residues. Germline V lookup: CDR1 DFQATT, CDR2 SNEGSKA (reference sequence). CDR3 sequence: CSARVFVGLEAFF. The CDR3 nucleotides are TGCAGTGCTAGAGTTTTCGTAGGCCTTGAAGCTTTCTTT.

V and J are TRBV29-1 and TRBJ2-7; TRBD2 might be the D (6 bases). Per the germline V gene, CDR1 is SQVTM and CDR2 is ANQGSEA. This CDR3 contains 13 residues. The V and J ends lost 7 bases and 3 bases respectively, with 16 bases between them. The CDR3 loop reads CSGWTGVGYEQYF. DNA of the CDR3: TGCAGCGGATGGACGGGAGTCGGCTACGAGCAGTACTTC.

This chain uses TRBV20-1 with TRBJ2-5; possible D gene TRBD2, 5 bases. Germline assignment: CDR1 DFQATT and CDR2 SNEGSKA (reference sequence). CDR3 length equals 12 residues. Trimming stripped 4 bases from V and 2 bases from J, with 8 bases between. In DNA form, the CDR3 reads TGCAGTGCTATCTGGGAGCAAGAGACCCAGTACTTC. It is translated as CSAIWEQETQYF.

This clonotype was detected once. V is TRBV20-1 and J is TRBJ2-5; 9 positions match TRBD1. The CDR3 loop spans 14 amino acids. Germline CDR1 reads DFQATT; CDR2 reads SNEGSKA (reference sequence). J gave up 5 bases and V 3 bases, and 7 bases lay outside the gene matches. CDR3 sequence (DNA): TGCAGTGCTAGTTTCGGGACAGGGAAGGAGACCCAGTACTTC. Its protein is CSASFGTGKETQYF.

The chain employs TRBV20-1 and TRBJ2-5; D unclear. Germline V gene data show CDR1 as DFQATT and CDR2 as SNEGSKA (reference sequence). This CDR3 contains 15 residues. The germline V and J ends were trimmed by 0 bases and 7 bases, with 18 bases remaining between them. CDR3 bases: TGCAGTGCTAGAGATAGCTCGGCAGTCGTGGGGACCCAGTACTTC. The encoded protein is CSARDSSAVVGTQYF.

The chain has TRBV27 and TRBJ1-2; D is unresolved. The germline V gene has CDR1 MNHEY and CDR2 SMNVEV (reference sequence). The germline V and J ends were trimmed by 2 bases and 5 bases, with 6 bases remaining between them. The CDR3 is made up of 12 amino acids. In nucleotides, the CDR3 is TGTGCCAGCAGTTTAGCCGGGTATGGCTACACCTTC. It is translated as CASSLAGYGYTF.

The genes are TRBV6-5 and TRBJ1-2, with a weak D call TRBD1 (6 bases). Germline CDR1 reads MNHEY; CDR2 reads SVGAGI. The CDR3 is 12 amino acids. V shed 11 bases and J shed 9 bases, with 19 bases lying between them. The CDR3 sequence: CAATSEGGRYTF. The DNA of the CDR3 is TGTGCCGCAACGTCCGAGGGGGGACGCTACACCTTC.

This chain joins TRBV14 and TRBJ2-2; the D is unclear. Germline CDR1 reads SGHDN; CDR2 reads FVKESK. There are 12 residues in the CDR3. V lost 6 bases to trimming and J lost 3 bases, with 5 bases between them. CDR3 sequence (DNA): TGTGCCAGCAGGCGACACACCGGGGAGCTGTTTTTT. Encoded protein: CASRRHTGELFF.

The chain carries TRBV9 and TRBJ2-1, with 13 nucleotides matching TRBD2. Germline V gene lookup returns CDR1 SGDLS and CDR2 YYNGEE. This CDR3 region has 20 residues. Germline trimming cut 1 base from V and 2 bases from J; bases unmatched to any gene: 12. CDR3 nucleotide sequence: TGTGCCAGCAGCGTATCAGGACTAGCGGGAGACCGGATAGCCTACAATGAGCAGTTCTTC. This codes for CASSVSGLAGDRIAYNEQFF.